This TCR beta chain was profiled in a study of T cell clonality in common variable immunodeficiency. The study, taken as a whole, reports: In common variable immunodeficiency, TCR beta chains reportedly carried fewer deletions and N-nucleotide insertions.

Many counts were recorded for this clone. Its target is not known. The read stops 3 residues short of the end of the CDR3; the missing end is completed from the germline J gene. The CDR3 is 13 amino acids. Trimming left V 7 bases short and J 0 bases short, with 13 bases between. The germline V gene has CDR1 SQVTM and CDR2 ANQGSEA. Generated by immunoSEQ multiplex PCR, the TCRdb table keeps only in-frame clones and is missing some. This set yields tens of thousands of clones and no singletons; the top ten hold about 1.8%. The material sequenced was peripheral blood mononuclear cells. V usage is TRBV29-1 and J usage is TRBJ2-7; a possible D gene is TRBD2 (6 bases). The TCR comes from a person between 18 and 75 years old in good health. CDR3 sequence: CSARDWTSYEQYF. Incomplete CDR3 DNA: TGCAGCGCTCGGGACTGGACCTCCTACGAG.